Listed below are T cell receptor beta chains from one sample, sequenced in a study of shared clonotypes between healthy human individuals. Measured with immunoSEQ multiplex PCR; TCRdb has only the in-frame clones, and not every one. The table records about 1 million clones, about 75% of them present only once. The sequencing sample was made of memory CD4+ T cells sorted from blood. These receptors all stem from a man aged 18 to 30 in good health. The CDR3 runs from the conserved cysteine through the conserved F or W. D genes are given only for firm matches. Some rows mark clone size as missing; the rest say once, few, many or name a class of expanded clone.

clone size	V gene	D gene	J gene	CDR3 DNA	CDR3 protein
few	TRBV19	.	TRBJ1-1	TGTGCCAGTAGTGTCCAGGGTACGCACACTGAAGCTTTCTTT	CASSVQGTHTEAFF
.	TRBV6-1	.	TRBJ1-3	TGTGCCAGCAGTGAAAAGGACACCATGGGAAACACCATATATTTT	CASSEKDTMGNTIYF
.	TRBV2	.	TRBJ2-1	TGTGCCAGCAGTGAAGAGTCGGTGAAAAATGAGCAGTTCTTC	CASSEESVKNEQFF
.	TRBV30	.	TRBJ2-7	TGTGCCTGGGGTATCCCCCCACGCTACGAGCAGTACTTC	CAWGIPPRYEQYF
.	TRBV2	.	TRBJ1-5	TGTGCCAGCAGTGCCCCCGGGGTCCGTAGCAATCAGCCCCAGCATTTT	CASSAPGVRSNQPQHF
.	TRBV4-1	.	TRBJ2-7	TGCGCCAGCAGCCAAGGGTTAGCCAGCTCCTACGAGCAGTACTTC	CASSQGLASSYEQYF
.	TRBV30	TRBD1	TRBJ1-1	TGTGCCTGGGAGGGACAGGGATTCACTGAAGCTTTCTTT	CAWEGQGFTEAFF
.	TRBV6-1	TRBD1	TRBJ1-4	TGTGCCAGCAGTGTGACAGGGGGGGGGAAGTGGCAAACTAATGAAAAACTGTTTTTT	CASSVTGGGKWQTNEKLFF
.	TRBV6-5	.	TRBJ1-2	TGTGCCAGCAGTCGCATACAGGGAGAATATGGCTACACCTTC	CASSRIQGEYGYTF
.	TRBV30	.	TRBJ1-2	TGTGCCTGGAGTGTCTCGGCAGGGAATGGCTACACCTTC	CAWSVSAGNGYTF
few	TRBV11-2	.	TRBJ1-1	TGTGCCAGCAGCTTAGATTGGGGGCCGAACACTGAAGCTTTCTTT	CASSLDWGPNTEAFF
.	TRBV5-8	.	TRBJ2-1	TGTGCCAGCAGGTCAGGGTTGGGGAATGAGCAGTTCTTC	CASRSGLGNEQFF
few	TRBV30	.	TRBJ1-1	TGTGCCTGGACCAGGGAGATTGAAGCTTTCTTT	CAWTREIEAFF
.	TRBV7-9	TRBD2	TRBJ2-3	TGTGCCAGCAGCTTAGGGACTAGCGACACAGATACGCAGTATTTT	CASSLGTSDTDTQYF
.	TRBV5-4	TRBD1	TRBJ2-6	TGTGCCAGCAGCACCGGGACAGCCTACTCTGGGGCCAACGTCCTGACTTTC	CASSTGTAYSGANVLTF
.	TRBV10-1	.	TRBJ2-1	TGCGCCAGCAGTGTCATGGCAGGACGGCAGTTCTTC	CASSVMAGRQFF
.	TRBV7-9	.	TRBJ2-7	TGTGCCAGCAGCTTAGAATTCGGGCACTACGAGCAGTACTTC	CASSLEFGHYEQYF
.	TRBV7-2	TRBD2	TRBJ2-2	TGTGCCAGCACCGCCACCCCAGCGGGGGGTCCCGGGGAGCTGTTTTTT	CASTATPAGGPGELFF
many	TRBV7-2	TRBD1	TRBJ1-5	TGTGCCAGCAGCTCAGGACAGGCCCATGGGCCCCAGCATTTT	CASSSGQAHGPQHF
.	TRBV30	.	TRBJ1-1	TGTGCCTGGAGTGTAGGCGAGAACACTGAAGCTTTCTTT	CAWSVGENTEAFF
.	TRBV6-1	.	TRBJ1-2	TGTGCCAGCACCCCCTCGGGGGGGGCGGGCTATGGCTACACCTTC	CASTPSGGAGYGYTF
.	TRBV7-2	TRBD1	TRBJ2-6	TGTGCCAGCAGCTCCTGGACAGGGAACGGGGCCAACGTCCTGACTTTC	CASSSWTGNGANVLTF